This passage covers 16 T cell receptor beta chains from one sample sequenced in a study of T cell changes during pregnancy in multiple sclerosis. Clones were read by immunoSEQ multiplex PCR, and TCRdb kept only the in-frame ones, dropping some. In the table there are 70,000 to 80,000 clones, about 93% of which are singletons. This sample comprised peripheral blood, obtained in the first trimester of pregnancy. The origin of the receptors is a female donor with multiple sclerosis, enrolled in a pregnancy study.

V gene TRBV2 combines with J gene TRBJ2-7, with TRBD1 matching 9 bases. Germline loops: CDR1 SNHLY, CDR2 FYNNEI. This CDR3 contains 15 residues. V dropped 7 bases and J dropped 2; count of bases not matched to a gene: 9. This CDR3 is CASTPDRGLTYEQYF. CDR3 DNA: TGTGCCAGCACCCCGGACAGGGGTCTAACCTACGAGCAGTACTTC.

V and J are TRBV7-9 and TRBJ2-4, with a possible D match to TRBD2 (6 bases). There are 14 residues in the CDR3. The ends were cut back, 5 bases at V and 1 base at J, with 9 bases in the middle. Germline V gene data show CDR1 as SEHNR and CDR2 as FQNEAQ (reference sequence). CDR3 sequence reads: CASSPGLAKNIQYF. CDR3 nucleotide sequence: TGTGCCAGCAGCCCGGGACTGGCCAAAAACATTCAGTACTTC.

This clone occurred once. As DNA, the CDR3 is TGTGCCAGCAGCCAAGTTGCGGGCAGGACGGACCGATGGGAAAAACTGTTTTTT. It codes for CASSQVAGRTDRWEKLFF. The genes are TRBV4-2 and TRBJ1-4, with D uncertain. There are 18 residues in the CDR3. Trimming took off 1 base at V and 8 bases at J, with 23 bases between the two ends. CDR1 and CDR2 (germline): LGHNA, YNFKEQ.

The chain joins TRBV15 to TRBJ1-4; no clear D. From germline, CDR1 is LNHNV and CDR2 YYDKDF (reference sequence). V lost 0 bases and J 0 bases, leaving 11 bases between the germline ends. The CDR3 length is 17 residues. CDR3 coding DNA: TGTGCCACCAGCAGAGATGGCCGGAGTGCAACTAATGAAAAACTGTTTTTT. Translation: CATSRDGRSATNEKLFF.

The chain uses TRBV4-2 and TRBJ2-7, with a possible D match to TRBD2 (5 bases). Germline CDR1 is LGHNA and CDR2 is YNFKEQ. Between the trimmed V and J ends, which lost 0 bases and 3 bases, there was a span of 18 bases. CDR3 length: 17 residues. The CDR3 region is CASSQDPGSSAYYEQYF. The CDR3 nucleotides read TGTGCCAGCAGCCAAGATCCTGGGAGTAGCGCCTACTACGAGCAGTACTTC.

This clone was seen a single time. The rearrangement uses TRBV7-2 and TRBJ1-2, with 9 bases aligning to TRBD1. Germline assignment: CDR1 SGHTA and CDR2 FQGNSA. With V trimmed by 5 bases and J by 4 bases, 8 bases remained unmatched. The CDR3 covers 15 residues. CDR3 nucleotides: TGTGCCAGCAGCCTTGCGACAGGGGGTATCTATGGCTACACCTTC. The encoded protein is CASSLATGGIYGYTF.

The V and J genes are TRBV6-1 and TRBJ1-1; no definite D call. The CDR3 length is 14 residues. V dropped 2 bases and J dropped 0 bases, with 7 bases sitting between them. Germline V gene sequence: CDR1 MNHNS, CDR2 SASEGT. CDR3 protein: CASSESHLNTEAFF. The CDR3 DNA follows: TGTGCCAGCAGTGAAAGTCACTTGAACACTGAAGCTTTCTTT.

The genes are TRBV19 and TRBJ1-5; D is unclear. Trimming removed 3 bases from V and 2 bases from J, with 23 bases in between. Germline V gene lookup returns CDR1 LNHDA and CDR2 SQIVND (reference sequence). The CDR3 has 19 amino acids. This chain's CDR3 is CASSISRRGLRGGNQPQHF. CDR3 nucleotide sequence: TGTGCCAGTAGTATTTCGAGGCGCGGGCTACGCGGTGGCAATCAGCCCCAGCATTTT.

This rearrangement joins TRBV4-1 to TRBJ1-1, with 8 bases aligning to TRBD1. The CDR3 consists of 14 residues. Germline lookup yields CDR1 MGHRA and CDR2 YSYEKL. V gave up 5 bases and J gave up 5 bases; unmatched junction bases: 7. In DNA form, the CDR3 reads TGCGCCAGCAGCTCCAGGGGGCTGGGGACTGAAGCTTTCTTT. Its translation: CASSSRGLGTEAFF.

This rearrangement joins TRBV7-6 to TRBJ2-2; possible D gene TRBD1, 6 bases. Trimming stripped 3 bases from V and 1 base from J, with 12 bases between. CDR1 is SGHVS and CDR2 is FNYEAQ in the germline V gene. This CDR3 spans 16 amino acids. CDR3 sequence: CASSFGQHMNTGELFF. The CDR3 nucleotides are TGTGCCAGCAGCTTTGGACAGCACATGAACACCGGGGAGCTGTTTTTT.

The chain uses TRBV11-1 and TRBJ2-3; 8 bases line up with TRBD2. Germline V CDR1 and CDR2: SGHAT, FQDESV (reference sequence). The CDR3 consists of 15 residues. The J segment lost 5 bases and the V segment lost 1 base, leaving 5 bases of the junction unmatched. CDR3 residues: CASSLGAGVIDTQYF. CDR3 nucleotides: TGTGCCAGCAGCTTAGGAGCGGGAGTCATAGATACGCAGTATTTT.

This chain joins TRBV2 and TRBJ1-5; D unclear. Looked up from germline, CDR1 is SNHLY and CDR2 is FYNNEI. The CDR3 has 14 amino acids. Deletions cut 8 bases from V and 0 bases from J, with 11 bases between. CDR3: CASAPRSSNQPQHF. The CDR3 DNA reads as TGTGCCAGCGCACCTAGGAGTAGCAATCAGCCCCAGCATTTT. Using reference TRBV2 and TRBJ1-5 for the parts outside the CDR3, the full variable domain is EPEVTQTPSHQVTQMGQEVILRCVPISNHLYFYWYRQILGQKVEFLVSFYNNEISEKSEIFDDQFSVERPDGSNFTLKIRSTKLEDSAMYFCASAPRSSNQPQHFGDGTRLSIL.

The chain has TRBV5-5 and TRBJ2-2; the D gene is possibly TRBD1 (6 bases). This CDR3 region has 14 residues. Germline V gives CDR1 SGHKS, CDR2 YYEKEE (reference sequence). V gave up 6 bases and J gave up 0 bases, with 9 bases separating them. This CDR3 is CASIQGSNTGELFF. In DNA, the CDR3 is TGTGCCAGCATCCAGGGGTCGAACACCGGGGAGCTGTTTTTT.

The CDR3 is CASSQQRGGPNEQFF. CDR3 nucleotides: TGTGCCAGCTCACAACAGCGGGGGGGCCCCAATGAGCAGTTCTTC. V usage is TRBV18 and J usage is TRBJ2-1; 10 nucleotides match TRBD2. This CDR3 comprises 15 residues. The junction had 6 bases not matched to a gene; V was cut back by 4 bases and J by 6 bases. Germline CDR1 reads KGHSH; CDR2 reads LQKENI.

The chain combines TRBV7-9 with TRBJ2-2; a weak D match, TRBD1 (6 bases). The CDR3 contains 14 residues. V lost 5 bases, J lost 3 bases, and 10 bases lay in between. Looked up from germline, CDR1 is SEHNR and CDR2 is FQNEAQ (reference sequence). CDR3: CASSKDRHTGELFF. In DNA, the CDR3 is TGTGCCAGCAGCAAAGACAGGCACACCGGGGAGCTGTTTTTT.

The chain has TRBV11-3 and TRBJ2-3, with D perhaps TRBD1 (5 bases). The CDR3 sequence is 15 residues long. Germline CDR1 and CDR2: SGHNT and YENEEA. Trimming took 3 bases from V and 4 from J, leaving 14 bases between them. CDR3: CASSLTVASADTQYF. The CDR3 nucleotides read TGTGCCAGCAGCTTGACAGTAGCCAGCGCAGATACGCAGTATTTT.